The 26 T cell receptor beta chains below were found in one sample sequenced in a study of blood T cell repertoires in COVID-19. Method: immunoSEQ multiplex PCR; TCRdb's copy keeps in-frame clones and lacks some. The data contain tens of thousands of clones, around 89% of them singletons. The sequenced material came from peripheral blood. The receptors come from an elderly woman with acute or convalescent COVID-19.

The chain joins TRBV5-1 to TRBJ2-1, with 8 bases fitting TRBD2. Looked up from germline, CDR1 is SGHRS and CDR2 is YFSETQ. This CDR3 contains 15 residues. The trim removed 4 bases at V and 3 bases at J, leaving 6 bases unmatched. The CDR3 region is CASSPSAGGYNEQFF. The CDR3 nucleotides are TGCGCCAGCAGCCCCTCGGCGGGAGGCTACAATGAGCAGTTCTTC.

The chain uses TRBV30 and TRBJ1-2; D ambiguous. CDR1 GTSNPN and CDR2 SVGIG come from the germline V gene (reference sequence). There are 13 residues in the CDR3. Trimming pared 0 bases from V and 7 bases from J, leaving 12 bases between. The CDR3 is CAWSVREESGYTF. DNA of the CDR3: TGTGCCTGGAGTGTTAGGGAGGAAAGTGGCTACACCTTC.

The rearrangement links TRBV4-1 to TRBJ1-2; possible D gene TRBD1, 5 bases. Per germline, CDR1 MGHRA and CDR2 YSYEKL. The V end lost 0 bases, the J end lost 8 bases, and 16 bases lay between the germline ends. The CDR3 spans 15 residues. In nucleotides, the CDR3 is TGCGCCAGCAGCCAAGATAAGGGGATGGGGCGCGGCTACACCTTC. Its translation: CASSQDKGMGRGYTF.

The chain carries TRBV7-9 and TRBJ2-7; perhaps TRBD1 as D (5 bases). V lost 7 bases to trimming and J lost 0 bases, with 10 bases between them. Germline V gene sequence: CDR1 SEHNR, CDR2 FQNEAQ (reference sequence). CDR3 length equals 13 residues. CDR3 in amino acids: CASTQTDSYEQYF. The CDR3 bases are TGTGCCAGCACCCAGACAGACTCCTACGAGCAGTACTTC.

A single count supports this clone. The rearrangement links TRBV10-3 to TRBJ2-2; 11 nucleotides match TRBD1. V lost 4 bases, J lost 4 bases, and 2 bases stayed unmatched. CDR3 length: 15 residues. Germline V gene lookup returns CDR1 ENHRY and CDR2 SYGVKD. This CDR3 reads CAISVGTGGTGELFF. CDR3 bases: TGTGCCATCAGTGTCGGGACAGGGGGCACCGGGGAGCTGTTTTTT.

This clone was seen only a few times. The chain is built from TRBV29-1 and TRBJ1-2; D is undetermined. The CDR3 consists of 11 residues. CDR1 is SQVTM, CDR2 ANQGSEA, per germline. V lost 3 bases, J lost 6 bases, and 8 bases lay in between. The CDR3, as DNA: TGCAGCGTTGACAGGCAGGATGGCTACACCTTC. This sequence encodes CSVDRQDGYTF. The variable domain in full, completed from reference TRBV29-1 and TRBJ1-2, reads SAVISQKPSRDICQRGTSLTIQCQVDSQVTMMFWYRQQPGQSLTLIATANQGSEATYESGFVIDKFPISRPNLTFSTLTVSNMSPEDSSIYLCSVDRQDGYTFGSGTRLTVV.

The chain carries TRBV7-9 and TRBJ1-2, with unresolved D. CDR3 length equals 12 residues. Germline CDR1 and CDR2: SEHNR and FQNEAQ (reference sequence). V dropped 1 base and J dropped 6 bases, with 6 bases sitting between them. The CDR3 spells CASSLGENGYTF. The CDR3 nucleotides are TGTGCCAGCAGCTTAGGAGAGAATGGCTACACCTTC.

The chain uses TRBV7-2 and TRBJ2-2; the D gene is possibly TRBD2 (5 bases). The CDR3 runs to 14 residues. The germline V gene encodes CDR1 SGHTA and CDR2 FQGNSA. Trimming took 1 base from V and 6 from J, leaving 9 bases between them. The CDR3: CASSLVVGAGELFF. CDR3 in DNA: TGTGCCAGCAGCTTAGTTGTCGGGGCCGGGGAGCTGTTTTTT.

The chain has TRBV19 and TRBJ2-7, with 9 nucleotides matching TRBD1. Germline loops: CDR1 LNHDA, CDR2 SQIVND (reference sequence). V gave up 9 bases and J gave up 0 bases; unmatched junction bases: 6. The CDR3 has 14 amino acids. The DNA of the CDR3 is TGTGCCAGCCGCCCGACAGGGGGCTCCTACGAGCAGTACTTC. Translating gives CASRPTGGSYEQYF. Drawing the rest from reference TRBV19 and TRBJ2-7, the complete variable domain is DGGITQSPKYLFRKEGQNVTLSCEQNLNHDAMYWYRQDPGQGLRLIYYSQIVNDFQKGDIAEGYSVSREKKESFPLTVTSAQKNPTAFYLCASRPTGGSYEQYFGPGTRLTVT.

The CDR3 coding sequence is TGTGCCAGCAGCAGGACAGGGGTAATAGATACGCAGTATTTT. Translation gives CASSRTGVIDTQYF. This chain joins TRBV6-6 and TRBJ2-3; 9 nucleotides line up with TRBD1. The junction had 6 bases not matched to a gene; V was cut back by 6 bases and J by 5 bases. The germline V gene has CDR1 MNHNY and CDR2 SVGAGI (reference sequence). The CDR3 runs 14 residues.

J is TRBJ2-1 and V is TRBV7-6; D perhaps matches TRBD2 (6 bases). The CDR3 totals 13 residues. Trimming cost V 7 bases and J 12 bases, with 19 bases left between them. In germline, CDR1 is SGHVS, CDR2 FNYEAQ. The CDR3 nucleotides read TGTGCCAGCAAGGAACATGGGGCCGGGGGGCAGTTCTTC. Its translation is CASKEHGAGGQFF. Combining the CDR3 with reference TRBV7-6 and TRBJ2-1 gives the whole variable domain GAGVSQSPRYKVTKRGQDVALRCDPISGHVSLYWYRQALGQGPEFLTYFNYEAQQDKSGLPNDRFSAERPEGSISTLTIQRTEQRDSAMYRCASKEHGAGGQFFGPGTRLTVL.

This clone was seen a few times. The rearrangement links TRBV5-1 to TRBJ2-7, with D tentatively TRBD1 (6 bases). The CDR3 is 14 amino acids. Germline loops: CDR1 SGHRS, CDR2 YFSETQ. The V and J ends lost 0 bases and 3 bases respectively, with 10 bases between them. The CDR3 bases are TGCGCCAGCAGCTTGGCCGGACAGAGCTACGAGCAGTACTTC. It yields the protein CASSLAGQSYEQYF.

This clone appeared a few times. This same CDR3 is encoded by further DNA sequences in the sample. The rearrangement uses TRBV29-1 and TRBJ2-7; 7 bases are shared with TRBD1. CDR1 and CDR2 (germline): SQVTM, ANQGSEA. The V and J ends lost 2 bases and 6 bases, in that order; junction bases with no gene match: 1. The CDR3 covers 11 residues. The CDR3 spells CSVENRGEQYF. In DNA, the CDR3 is TGCAGCGTTGAAAACAGGGGCGAGCAGTACTTC.

This clone was found once. The V call is TRBV4-1, the J call TRBJ2-7, with D perhaps TRBD2 (5 bases). Germline CDR1 and CDR2: MGHRA and YSYEKL. V dropped 8 bases and J dropped 0 bases, with 14 bases sitting between them. The CDR3 is 14 residues long. Here the CDR3 reads CASSFGLDSYEQYF. The CDR3 nucleotides are TGCGCCAGCTCATTTGGACTGGACTCCTACGAGCAGTACTTC.

The gene calls are TRBV19 and TRBJ1-2; 10 bases are shared with TRBD1. From germline, CDR1 is LNHDA and CDR2 SQIVND (reference sequence). This CDR3 is built from 16 residues. V lost 0 bases to trimming and J lost 4 bases; unmatched junction nucleotides: 5. This chain's CDR3 is CASSIDGTGASYGYTF. The CDR3 DNA follows: TGTGCCAGTAGTATAGACGGGACAGGGGCCAGCTATGGCTACACCTTC.

CDR3 sequence: CASSPRGSGGLTDTQYF. CDR3 DNA: TGTGCCAGCAGCCCGCGTGGTAGCGGGGGGCTAACAGATACGCAGTATTTT. The chain employs TRBV11-2 and TRBJ2-3; TRBD2 aligns across 10 bases. This CDR3 is built from 17 residues. Per the germline V gene, CDR1 is SGHAT and CDR2 is FQNNGV. Unmatched junction bases numbered 11, after V lost 5 bases and J lost 3 bases.

The rearrangement uses TRBV4-1 and TRBJ1-1; the D is unclear. Germline V gene lookup returns CDR1 MGHRA and CDR2 YSYEKL. V shed 0 bases and J shed 1 base, with 6 bases lying between them. The CDR3 totals 14 residues. The CDR3 spells CASSQELANTEAFF. The CDR3 DNA is TGCGCCAGCAGCCAAGAGTTGGCGAACACTGAAGCTTTCTTT.

This sequence joins TRBV5-1 and TRBJ1-5; the D gene is possibly TRBD1 (5 bases). This CDR3 is built from 15 residues. CDR1 and CDR2 from the germline V gene are SGHRS and YFSETQ. Trimming removed 1 base from V and 6 bases from J, with 14 bases in between. CDR3 protein: CASSLSGDRSQPQHF. DNA for the CDR3: TGCGCCAGCAGCTTGTCCGGCGACAGAAGTCAGCCCCAGCATTTT. Filled out from reference TRBV5-1 and TRBJ1-5, the complete variable domain reads KAGVTQTPRYLIKTRGQQVTLSCSPISGHRSVSWYQQTPGQGLQFLFEYFSETQRNKGNFPGRFSGRQFSNSRSEMNVSTLELGDSALYLCASSLSGDRSQPQHFGDGTRLSIL.

The chain couples TRBV30 to TRBJ1-6; 8 bases match TRBD1. J lost 10 bases, V lost 6 bases, and 11 bases had no gene match. From germline, CDR1 is GTSNPN and CDR2 SVGIG (reference sequence). The length of the CDR3 is 14 residues. The CDR3 sequence is CACTRRTGPSPLHF. In DNA form, the CDR3 reads TGTGCCTGCACACGTCGGACAGGGCCCTCACCCCTCCACTTT.

The chain links TRBV4-2 to TRBJ1-2; D not resolved. This CDR3 spans 14 amino acids. V lost 4 bases to trimming and J lost 6 bases, with 15 bases between them. Germline V gene sequence: CDR1 LGHNA, CDR2 YNFKEQ. CDR3 residues: CASSPSPKGDGYTF. The CDR3 bases are TGTGCCAGCAGCCCTTCCCCTAAGGGAGATGGCTACACCTTC.

This chain uses TRBV19 with TRBJ1-5, with 9 bases lining up with TRBD1. Germline V gene sequence: CDR1 LNHDA, CDR2 SQIVND (reference sequence). With 4 bases clipped from V and 6 bases from J, the junction kept 13 bases outside the gene matches. This CDR3 is built from 17 residues. This chain's CDR3 is CASSNPGQGVEGQPQHF. The CDR3 DNA reads TGTGCCAGTAGTAACCCGGGACAGGGAGTAGAAGGTCAGCCCCAGCATTTT. The full variable domain, rest sourced from reference TRBV19 and TRBJ1-5, is DGGITQSPKYLFRKEGQNVTLSCEQNLNHDAMYWYRQDPGQGLRLIYYSQIVNDFQKGDIAEGYSVSREKKESFPLTVTSAQKNPTAFYLCASSNPGQGVEGQPQHFGDGTRLSIL.

The chain employs TRBV4-3 and TRBJ2-7; D remains unclear. V lost 0 bases and J 2 bases, leaving 8 bases between the germline ends. The CDR3 is 14 residues long. Per germline, CDR1 LGHNA and CDR2 YSLEER. This CDR3 is CASSQEARTYEQYF. The DNA of the CDR3 is TGCGCCAGCAGCCAAGAGGCCAGAACCTACGAGCAGTACTTC.

This clone was seen a single time. The gene calls are TRBV4-2 and TRBJ2-3; a possible D gene is TRBD2 (6 bases). Germline lookup yields CDR1 LGHNA and CDR2 YNFKEQ. V lost 0 bases and J lost 8, with 21 bases in between. The CDR3 sequence is 17 residues long. Written as DNA, the CDR3 is TGTGCCAGCAGCCAAGAAGTAAGCACCCTAGCGACCGTTACGCAGTATTTT. It encodes CASSQEVSTLATVTQYF.

This sequence joins TRBV7-8 and TRBJ1-2, with 8 positions matching TRBD1. V shed 3 bases, J shed 0 bases, and the junction held 3 bases outside the gene matches. This CDR3 is 15 amino acids long. CDR1 and CDR2 (germline): SGHVS, FQNEAQ. The CDR3 region is CASSFGQGANYGYTF. The CDR3 nucleotides are TGTGCCAGCAGCTTTGGACAGGGAGCTAACTATGGCTACACCTTC.

This chain uses TRBV5-5 with TRBJ1-5; D is possibly TRBD1 (5 bases). Germline CDR1 and CDR2: SGHKS and YYEKEE (reference sequence). V was pared by 4 bases and J by 4 bases, with 12 bases between. This CDR3 is built from 14 residues. CDR3 in DNA: TGTGCCAGCAGCGCCCAGACAGAGAATCAGCCCCAGCATTTT. Protein product: CASSAQTENQPQHF.

The genes are TRBV7-6 and TRBJ2-1, with TRBD2 as a possible D gene (6 bases). The V end was cut by 3 bases, the J end by 10 bases, with 19 bases between. The CDR3 runs to 15 residues. Germline V gene data show CDR1 as SGHVS and CDR2 as FNYEAQ. The CDR3 region is CASSLASVPQEEQFF. The CDR3 region has the DNA TGTGCCAGCAGCTTGGCTAGCGTTCCCCAGGAGGAGCAGTTCTTC.